The 18 T cell receptor beta chains reported below all come from one sample, sequenced in a study of CD8 T cells in Susac syndrome. When the RNA was reverse transcribed, random hexamers were used with an input of about 0.45 to 1 ug. From the immunoSEQ multiplex PCR reads, TCRdb called clonotypes with MiXCR, one entry per CDR3 protein. This table holds fewer than 300,000 distinct CDR3 sequences, 70% to 90% found once. The sequencing input was CD8+ T cells from PBMCs. These receptors were taken from a human donor with multiple sclerosis.

The V call is TRBV7-9, the J call TRBJ2-4; 7 bases map to TRBD2. The length of the CDR3 is 13 residues. V shed 5 bases, J shed 13 bases, and the junction held 11 bases outside the gene matches. Germline V gives CDR1 SEHNR, CDR2 FQNEAQ (reference sequence). The CDR3, as DNA: TGTGCCAGCAGCCCTCCGCCAGCGGGGTTACAGTACTTC. It encodes CASSPPPAGLQYF.

The gene calls are TRBV7-6 and TRBJ2-3; D gene ambiguous. Trimming took off 5 bases at V and 5 bases at J, with 14 bases between the two ends. Germline V gene sequence: CDR1 SGHVS, CDR2 FNYEAQ. There are 14 residues in the CDR3. The CDR3 loop is CASSPRPPVDTQYF. The CDR3 coding sequence is TGTGCCAGCAGCCCACGCCCTCCAGTAGATACGCAGTATTTT.

The chain uses TRBV7-6 and TRBJ2-3, with TRBD2 matching over 10 bases. Germline V gives CDR1 SGHVS, CDR2 FNYEAQ. The CDR3 is made up of 18 amino acids. V trimming: 5 bases; J trimming: 0 bases; junction bases outside the gene matches: 11. The CDR3: CASSLRLAGGLSTDTQYF. For the CDR3, the DNA is TGTGCCAGCAGCCTGAGACTAGCGGGCGGTCTTAGCACAGATACGCAGTATTTT.

The chain carries TRBV27 and TRBJ1-1; D may be TRBD1 (5 bases). The CDR3 runs 14 residues. V was trimmed by 2 bases and J by 1 base, leaving 8 bases between them. Germline values: CDR1 MNHEY, CDR2 SMNVEV (reference sequence). This CDR3 reads CASSLGGKNTEAFF. CDR3 DNA: TGTGCCAGCAGTTTAGGGGGGAAGAACACTGAAGCTTTCTTT.

This clonotype was counted once. The CDR3 nucleotides are TGTGCCAGCAGCGCTAGCGGGAGGTCCTACGAGCAGTACTTC. Residues: CASSASGRSYEQYF. This chain uses TRBV9 with TRBJ2-7; TRBD2 matches 11 bases. V was clipped by 3 bases and J by 1 base; unmatched bases: 0. Germline CDR1 reads SGDLS; CDR2 reads YYNGEE. The CDR3 has 14 residues.

The chain's CDR3 is CSARDRDGRAYTQYF. The DNA for the CDR3 is TGCAGTGCTAGAGATAGGGACGGACGAGCGTATACGCAGTATTTT. V is TRBV20-1 and J is TRBJ2-3, with D perhaps given as TRBD1 or TRBD2 (5 bases each). The CDR3 length is 15 residues. V dropped 0 bases and J dropped 7 bases, with 17 bases sitting between them. The germline CDR1 and CDR2 sequences are DFQATT and SNEGSKA (reference sequence).

This clonotype showed up just once. This CDR3 fails to terminate in the conserved phenylalanine or tryptophan, so it likely reflects a read error. The genes are TRBV27 and TRBJ1-5; D remains unclear. Trimming took off 3 bases at V and 5 bases at J, with 5 bases between the two ends. The CDR3 is 12 residues long. Germline V gene lookup returns CDR1 MNHEY and CDR2 SMNVEV (reference sequence). The CDR3 coding sequence is TGTGCCAGCAGTTTCGCGGATCAGCCCCAGCATCTT. The encoded protein is CASSFADQPQHL.

This chain links TRBV6-1 with TRBJ1-1; D ambiguous. Germline-derived CDR1 and CDR2 are MNHNS and SASEGT. The CDR3 consists of 11 residues. Trimming stripped 5 bases from V and 6 bases from J, with 7 bases between. The DNA of the CDR3 is TGTGCCAGCAGTTATCGGGCTGAAGCTTTCTTT. Residues: CASSYRAEAFF.

The chain has TRBV4-1 and TRBJ1-2, with 8 bases lining up with TRBD1. Germline V gene lookup returns CDR1 MGHRA and CDR2 YSYEKL. CDR3 size: 15 residues. Trimming at V came to 1 base and at J to 2 bases, leaving 3 bases not matched to a gene. This CDR3 is CASSQGTGPNYGYTF. The CDR3 bases are TGCGCCAGCAGCCAAGGGACAGGGCCGAACTATGGCTACACCTTC.

The CDR3 sequence is CASSPGEGNTEAFF. CDR3 DNA: TGTGCCAGCAGTCCTGGGGAGGGGAACACTGAAGCTTTCTTT. This chain connects TRBV14 to TRBJ1-1; D unclear. Germline loops: CDR1 SGHDN, CDR2 FVKESK. This CDR3 spans 14 amino acids. The V end lost 6 bases, the J end lost 1 base, and 12 bases lay between the germline ends.

This clonotype has only one observation. The gene calls are TRBV3-1 and TRBJ2-5; weak D call: TRBD2 (5 bases). The CDR3 runs 13 residues. The V gene's germline CDR1 is LGHDT and CDR2 YNNKEL (reference sequence). Trimming cost V 5 bases and J 3 bases, with 10 bases left between them. The CDR3 reads CASSEDLEETQYF. In nucleotides, the CDR3 is TGTGCCAGCAGCGAGGACTTGGAAGAGACCCAGTACTTC.

This rearrangement joins TRBV6-1 to TRBJ2-3; D unresolved. Germline CDR1 reads MNHNS; CDR2 reads SASEGT. The CDR3 extends over 16 amino acids. Trimming removed 0 bases from V and 2 bases from J, with 12 bases in between. CDR3 residues: CASSEAQYPYTDTQYF. DNA of the CDR3: TGTGCCAGCAGTGAAGCGCAGTACCCTTACACAGATACGCAGTATTTT.

The gene calls are TRBV29-1 and TRBJ2-5; D may be TRBD1 (6 bases). This CDR3 is built from 15 residues. Between the trimmed V and J ends, which lost 2 bases and 1 base, there was a span of 14 bases. CDR1 and CDR2 from the germline V gene are SQVTM and ANQGSEA. CDR3 residues: CSVESQGRIQETQYF. The CDR3 DNA follows: TGCAGCGTTGAATCCCAGGGGCGGATCCAAGAGACCCAGTACTTC.

The V and J genes are TRBV4-1 and TRBJ1-1; TRBD1 is a possible D gene (5 bases). The CDR3 is 13 residues long. CDR1 is MGHRA, CDR2 YSYEKL, per germline. Trimming shortened V by 7 bases and J by 3 bases, and 12 bases separated the two germline ends. The DNA for the CDR3 is TGCGCCAGCACCGGGAAGGGGTACACTGAAGCTTTCTTT. Protein: CASTGKGYTEAFF.

The chain uses TRBV14 and TRBJ1-1, with D possibly being TRBD1 (6 bases). Trimming pared 1 base from V and 0 bases from J, leaving 12 bases between. CDR1 is SGHDN and CDR2 is FVKESK in the germline V gene. The CDR3 totals 16 residues. CDR3 sequence reads: CASSQALGGVNTEAFF. The CDR3 DNA follows: TGTGCCAGCAGCCAAGCCCTAGGGGGGGTGAACACTGAAGCTTTCTTT.

V is TRBV6-1 and J is TRBJ1-5; the D is unclear. With 7 bases removed from V and 3 bases from J, the gap between germline ends came to 16 bases. This CDR3 comprises 15 residues. Germline lookup yields CDR1 MNHNS and CDR2 SASEGT. As DNA, the CDR3 is TGTGCCAGCATTTTCAGAGCTACCAACAATCAGCCCCAGCATTTT. Its translation: CASIFRATNNQPQHF.

The chain is built from TRBV29-1 and TRBJ1-2; weak D call: TRBD1 (5 bases). The CDR3 totals 15 residues. The V gene's germline CDR1 is SQVTM and CDR2 ANQGSEA. The CDR3 region has the DNA TGCAACGTCCCGATCCCCTCGACAGTCGGCTATGGCTACACCTTC. It translates to CNVPIPSTVGYGYTF.

This clonotype was detected once. The V gene is TRBV7-6, the J gene TRBJ2-1; D call uncertain. The V end lost 1 base, the J end lost 8 bases, and 9 bases lay between the germline ends. The V gene's germline CDR1 is SGHVS and CDR2 FNYEAQ. The CDR3 sequence is 13 residues long. CDR3: CASSLGPGDEQFF. In DNA, the CDR3 is TGTGCCAGCAGCTTAGGGCCGGGCGATGAGCAGTTCTTC.